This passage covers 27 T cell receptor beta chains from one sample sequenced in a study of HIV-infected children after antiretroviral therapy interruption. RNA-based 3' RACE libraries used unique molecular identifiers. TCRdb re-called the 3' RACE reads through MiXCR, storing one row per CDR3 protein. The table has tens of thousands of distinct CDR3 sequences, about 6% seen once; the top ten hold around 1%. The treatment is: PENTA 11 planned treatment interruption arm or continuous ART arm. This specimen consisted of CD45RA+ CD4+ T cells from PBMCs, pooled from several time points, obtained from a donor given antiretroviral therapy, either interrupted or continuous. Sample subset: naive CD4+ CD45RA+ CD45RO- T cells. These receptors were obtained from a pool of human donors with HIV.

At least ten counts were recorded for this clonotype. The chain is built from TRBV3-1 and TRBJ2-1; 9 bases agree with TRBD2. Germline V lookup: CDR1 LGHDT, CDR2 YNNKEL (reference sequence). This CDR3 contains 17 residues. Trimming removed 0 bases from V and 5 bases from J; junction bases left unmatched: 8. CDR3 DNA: TGTGCCAGCAGCCAAGATGTTAGCGGGAGATTCAACAATGAGCAGTTCTTC. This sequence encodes CASSQDVSGRFNNEQFF.

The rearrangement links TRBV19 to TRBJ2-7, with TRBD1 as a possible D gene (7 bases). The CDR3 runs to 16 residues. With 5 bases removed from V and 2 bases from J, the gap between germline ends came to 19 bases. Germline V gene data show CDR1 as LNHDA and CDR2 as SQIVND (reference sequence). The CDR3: CASSPEEGARTYEQYF. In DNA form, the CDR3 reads TGTGCCAGTAGTCCTGAGGAGGGGGCCAGGACCTACGAGCAGTACTTC.

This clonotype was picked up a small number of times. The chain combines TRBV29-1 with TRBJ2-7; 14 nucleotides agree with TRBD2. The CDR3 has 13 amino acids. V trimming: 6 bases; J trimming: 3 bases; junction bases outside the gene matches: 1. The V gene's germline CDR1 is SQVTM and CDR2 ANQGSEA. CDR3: CSVGLAGDYEQYF. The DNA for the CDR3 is TGCAGCGTGGGACTAGCGGGGGACTACGAGCAGTACTTC.

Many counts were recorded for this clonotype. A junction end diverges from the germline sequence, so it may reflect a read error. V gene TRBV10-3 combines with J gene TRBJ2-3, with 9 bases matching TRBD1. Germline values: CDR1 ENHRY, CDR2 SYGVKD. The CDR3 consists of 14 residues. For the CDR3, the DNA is TGTGCCAGCGGAGACAGGGGGAGTGCAGAAACGCTGTATTTT. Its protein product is CASGDRGSAETLYF.

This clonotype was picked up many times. CDR3 DNA: TGCGCCAGCAGCCCCCTTTGGCAGGGGTCCCCTAGCTCCTACAATGAGCAGTTCTTC. Residues: CASSPLWQGSPSSYNEQFF. The chain joins TRBV5-1 to TRBJ2-1, with D perhaps TRBD1 (6 bases). V lost 4 bases to trimming and J lost 0 bases, with 23 bases between them. This CDR3 is 19 amino acids long. In germline, CDR1 is SGHRS, CDR2 YFSETQ. Full variable domain (rest looked up from reference TRBV5-1 and TRBJ2-1): KAGVTQTPRYLIKTRGQQVTLSCSPISGHRSVSWYQQTPGQGLQFLFEYFSETQRNKGNFPGRFSGRQFSNSRSEMNVSTLELGDSALYLCASSPLWQGSPSSYNEQFFGPGTRLTVL.

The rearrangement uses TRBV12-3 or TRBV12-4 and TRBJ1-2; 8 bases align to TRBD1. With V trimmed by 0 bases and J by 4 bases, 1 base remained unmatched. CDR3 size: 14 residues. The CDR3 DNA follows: TGTGCCAGCAGTTTAGCGGACAGGGCCTATGGCTACACCTTC. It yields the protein CASSLADRAYGYTF.

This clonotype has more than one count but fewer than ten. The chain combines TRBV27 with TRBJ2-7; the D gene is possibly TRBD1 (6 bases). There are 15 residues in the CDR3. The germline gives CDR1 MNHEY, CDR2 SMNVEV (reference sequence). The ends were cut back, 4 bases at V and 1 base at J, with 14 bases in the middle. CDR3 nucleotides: TGTGCCAGCAGTTCTTGGGACACTGGGTCCTACGAGCAGTACTTC. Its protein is CASSSWDTGSYEQYF.

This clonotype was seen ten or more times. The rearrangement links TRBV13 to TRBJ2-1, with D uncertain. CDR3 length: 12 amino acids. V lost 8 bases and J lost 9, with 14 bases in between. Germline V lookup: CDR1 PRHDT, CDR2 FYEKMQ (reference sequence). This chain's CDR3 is CASSLSYAEQFF. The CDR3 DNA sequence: TGTGCCAGCTCTCTGAGCTATGCTGAGCAGTTCTTC. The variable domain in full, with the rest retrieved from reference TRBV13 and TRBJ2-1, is AAGVIQSPRHLIKEKRETATLKCYPIPRHDTVYWYQQGPGQDPQFLISFYEKMQSDKGSIPDRFSAQQFSDYHSELNMSSLELGDSALYFCASSLSYAEQFFGPGTRLTVL.

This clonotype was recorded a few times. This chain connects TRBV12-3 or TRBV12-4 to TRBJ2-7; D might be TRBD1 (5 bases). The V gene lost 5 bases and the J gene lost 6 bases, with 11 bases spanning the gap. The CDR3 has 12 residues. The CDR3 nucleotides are TGTGCCAGCAGTGATCAGGGCTTCGAGCAGTACTTC. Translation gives CASSDQGFEQYF.

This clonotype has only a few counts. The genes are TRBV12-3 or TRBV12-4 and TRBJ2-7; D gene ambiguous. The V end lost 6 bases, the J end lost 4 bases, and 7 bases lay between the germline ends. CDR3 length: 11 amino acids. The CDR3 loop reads CASSDKYEQYF. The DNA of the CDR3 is TGTGCCAGCAGCGACAAATACGAGCAGTACTTC.

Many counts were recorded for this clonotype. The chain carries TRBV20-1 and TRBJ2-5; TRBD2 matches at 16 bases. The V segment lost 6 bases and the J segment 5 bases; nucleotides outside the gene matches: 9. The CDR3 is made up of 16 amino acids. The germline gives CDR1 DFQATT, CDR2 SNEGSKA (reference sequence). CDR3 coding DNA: TGCAGTGCCACCGGGACTAGCGGGAGGGCTCGGGAGACCCAGTACTTC. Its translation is CSATGTSGRARETQYF.

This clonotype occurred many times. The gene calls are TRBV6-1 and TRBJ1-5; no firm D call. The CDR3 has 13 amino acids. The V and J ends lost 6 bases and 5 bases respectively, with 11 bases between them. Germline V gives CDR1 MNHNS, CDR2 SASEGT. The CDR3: CASRKEIDQPQHF. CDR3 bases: TGTGCCAGCAGGAAAGAAATCGATCAGCCCCAGCATTTT.

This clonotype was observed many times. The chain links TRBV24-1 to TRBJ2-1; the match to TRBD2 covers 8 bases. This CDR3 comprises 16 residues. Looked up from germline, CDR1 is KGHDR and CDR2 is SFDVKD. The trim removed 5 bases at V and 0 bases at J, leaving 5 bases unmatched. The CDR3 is CATSGSGTSSYNEQFF. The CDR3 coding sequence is TGTGCCACCAGTGGGTCCGGGACTAGCTCCTACAATGAGCAGTTCTTC.

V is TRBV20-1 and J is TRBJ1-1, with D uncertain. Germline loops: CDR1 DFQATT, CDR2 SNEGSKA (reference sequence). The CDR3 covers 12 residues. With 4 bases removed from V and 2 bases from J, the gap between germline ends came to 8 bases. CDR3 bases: TGCAGTGCTATGAAGGGTAACACTGAAGCTTTCTTT. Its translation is CSAMKGNTEAFF.

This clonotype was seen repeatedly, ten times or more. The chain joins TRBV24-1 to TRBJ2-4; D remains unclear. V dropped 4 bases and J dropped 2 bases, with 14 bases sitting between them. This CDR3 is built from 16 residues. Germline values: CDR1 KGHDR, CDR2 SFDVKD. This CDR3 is CATSEAMTLTKNIQYF. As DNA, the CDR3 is TGTGCCACCAGTGAGGCCATGACCTTGACCAAAAACATTCAGTACTTC.

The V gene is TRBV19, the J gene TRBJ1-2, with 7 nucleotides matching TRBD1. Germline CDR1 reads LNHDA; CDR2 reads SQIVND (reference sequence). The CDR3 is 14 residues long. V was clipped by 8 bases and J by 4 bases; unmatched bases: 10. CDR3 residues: CASADTGQLYGYTF. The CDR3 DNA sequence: TGTGCCAGTGCTGATACGGGACAGCTCTATGGCTACACCTTC. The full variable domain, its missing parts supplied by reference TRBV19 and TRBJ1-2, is DGGITQSPKYLFRKEGQNVTLSCEQNLNHDAMYWYRQDPGQGLRLIYYSQIVNDFQKGDIAEGYSVSREKKESFPLTVTSAQKNPTAFYLCASADTGQLYGYTFGSGTRLTVV.

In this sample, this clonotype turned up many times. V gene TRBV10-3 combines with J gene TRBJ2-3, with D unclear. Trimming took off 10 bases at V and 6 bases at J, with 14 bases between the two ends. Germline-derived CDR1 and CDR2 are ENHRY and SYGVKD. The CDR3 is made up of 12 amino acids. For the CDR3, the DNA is TGTGCCACCGCCCCCCGAACGGATACGCAGTATTTT. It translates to CATAPRTDTQYF.

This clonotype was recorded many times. CDR3 amino acids: CATSERRRGLLTGELFF. The CDR3 nucleotides are TGTGCCACTTCCGAGCGAAGACGTGGGTTACTCACCGGGGAGCTGTTTTTT. The chain carries TRBV6-2 or TRBV6-3 and TRBJ2-2; D gene unclear. Trimming stripped 10 bases from V and 4 bases from J, with 25 bases between. CDR1 and CDR2 from the germline V gene are MNHEY and SVGEGT. The CDR3 is 17 residues long.

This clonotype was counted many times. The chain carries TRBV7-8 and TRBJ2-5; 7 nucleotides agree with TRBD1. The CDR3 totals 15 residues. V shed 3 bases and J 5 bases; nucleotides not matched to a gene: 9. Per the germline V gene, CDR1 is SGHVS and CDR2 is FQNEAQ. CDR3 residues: CASSFRTGTLETQYF. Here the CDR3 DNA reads TGTGCCAGCAGCTTCAGGACAGGAACACTTGAGACCCAGTACTTC. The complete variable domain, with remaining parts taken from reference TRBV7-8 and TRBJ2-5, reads GAGVSQSPRYKVAKRGQDVALRCDPISGHVSLFWYQQALGQGPEFLTYFQNEAQLDKSGLPSDRFFAERPEGSVSTLKIQRTQQEDSAVYLCASSFRTGTLETQYFGPGTRLLVL.

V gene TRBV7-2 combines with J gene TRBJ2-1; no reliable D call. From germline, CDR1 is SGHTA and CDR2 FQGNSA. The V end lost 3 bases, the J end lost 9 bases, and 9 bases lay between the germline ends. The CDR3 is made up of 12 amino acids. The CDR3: CASSLWGTEQFF. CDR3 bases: TGTGCCAGCAGCTTGTGGGGTACTGAGCAGTTCTTC.

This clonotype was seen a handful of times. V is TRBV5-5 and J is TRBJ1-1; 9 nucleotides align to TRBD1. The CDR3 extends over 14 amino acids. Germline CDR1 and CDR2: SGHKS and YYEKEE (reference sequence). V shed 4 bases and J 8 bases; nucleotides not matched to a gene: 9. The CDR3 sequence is CASSRDRVSGEAFF. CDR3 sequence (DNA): TGTGCCAGCAGCCGGGACAGGGTGTCTGGAGAAGCTTTCTTT.

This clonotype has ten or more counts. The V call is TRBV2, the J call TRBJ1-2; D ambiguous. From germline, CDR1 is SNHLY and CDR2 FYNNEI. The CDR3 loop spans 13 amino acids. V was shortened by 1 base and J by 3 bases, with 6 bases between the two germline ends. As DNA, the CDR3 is TGTGCCAGCAGTGAAGACGGTTACTATGGCTACACCTTC. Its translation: CASSEDGYYGYTF.

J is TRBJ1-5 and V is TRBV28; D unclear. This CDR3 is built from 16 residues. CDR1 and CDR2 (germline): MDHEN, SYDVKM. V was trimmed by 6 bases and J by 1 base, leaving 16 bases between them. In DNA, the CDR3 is TGTGCCAGCAGGGAGGACTGGACTATAAGCAATCAGCCCCAGCATTTT. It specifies CASREDWTISNQPQHF. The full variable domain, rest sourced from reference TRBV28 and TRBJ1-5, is DVKVTQSSRYLVKRTGEKVFLECVQDMDHENMFWYRQDPGLGLRLIYFSYDVKMKEKGDIPEGYSVSREKKERFSLILESASTNQTSMYLCASREDWTISNQPQHFGDGTRLSIL.

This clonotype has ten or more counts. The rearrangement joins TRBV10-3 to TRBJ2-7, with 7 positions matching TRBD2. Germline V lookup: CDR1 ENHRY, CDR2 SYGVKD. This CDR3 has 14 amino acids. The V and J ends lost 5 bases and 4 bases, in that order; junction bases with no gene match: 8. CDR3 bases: TGTGCCATCAGTCCCACTAGCGCCCATTACGAGCAGTACTTC. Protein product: CAISPTSAHYEQYF.

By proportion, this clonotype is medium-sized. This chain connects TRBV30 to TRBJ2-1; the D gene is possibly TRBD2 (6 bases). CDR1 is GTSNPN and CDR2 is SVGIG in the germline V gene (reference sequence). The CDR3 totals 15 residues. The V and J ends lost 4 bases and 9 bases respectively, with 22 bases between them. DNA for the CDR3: TGTGCCTGGATGGGACTGGGGGATAACTATGCTGAGCAGTTCTTC. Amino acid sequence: CAWMGLGDNYAEQFF.

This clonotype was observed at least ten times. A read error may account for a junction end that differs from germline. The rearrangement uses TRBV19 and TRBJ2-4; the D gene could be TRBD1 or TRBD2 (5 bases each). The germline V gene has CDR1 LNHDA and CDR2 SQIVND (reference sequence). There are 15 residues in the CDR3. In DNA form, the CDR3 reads TGTGCCAGCAGTATAGAGAGGGGAAGTCAAAACACCTTGTACTTT. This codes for CASSIERGSQNTLYF.

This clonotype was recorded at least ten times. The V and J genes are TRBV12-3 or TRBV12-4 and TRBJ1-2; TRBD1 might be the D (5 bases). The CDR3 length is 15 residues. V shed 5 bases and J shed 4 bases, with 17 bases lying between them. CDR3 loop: CASSPRRGDFYGYTF. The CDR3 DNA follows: TGTGCCAGCAGTCCTCGTAGGGGCGATTTCTATGGCTACACCTTC.